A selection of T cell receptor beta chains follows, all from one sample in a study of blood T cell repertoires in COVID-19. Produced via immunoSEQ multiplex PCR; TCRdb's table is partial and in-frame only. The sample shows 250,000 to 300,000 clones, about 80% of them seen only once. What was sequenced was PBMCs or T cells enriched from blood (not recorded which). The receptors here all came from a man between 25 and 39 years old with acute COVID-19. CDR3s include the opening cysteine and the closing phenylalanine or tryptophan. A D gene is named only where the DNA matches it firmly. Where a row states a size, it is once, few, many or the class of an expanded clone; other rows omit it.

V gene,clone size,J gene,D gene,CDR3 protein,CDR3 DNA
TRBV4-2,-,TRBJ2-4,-,CASSQVDFLAKNIQYF,TGTGCCAGCAGCCAGGTGGACTTCCTAGCCAAAAACATTCAGTACTTC
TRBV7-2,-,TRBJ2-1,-,CASSLAALVNEQFF,TGTGCCAGCAGCTTAGCGGCACTAGTCAATGAGCAGTTCTTC
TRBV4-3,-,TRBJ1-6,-,CASSQAQGRGSSPLHF,TGCGCCAGCAGCCAAGCTCAAGGGAGAGGCTCGTCACCCCTCCACTTT
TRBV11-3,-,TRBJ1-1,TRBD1,CASRTTGTANTEAFF,TGTGCCAGCAGGACAACCGGGACAGCGAACACTGAAGCTTTCTTT
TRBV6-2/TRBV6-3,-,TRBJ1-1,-,CASSGAFVNTEAFF,TGTGCCAGCAGCGGGGCGTTTGTGAACACTGAAGCTTTCTTT
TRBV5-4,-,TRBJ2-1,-,CASGARYNEQFF,TGTGCCAGCGGGGCGCGCTACAATGAGCAGTTCTTC
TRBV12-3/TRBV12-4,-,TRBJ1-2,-,CASSPPSGGYTF,TGTGCCAGCAGTCCTCCCTCCGGGGGCTACACCTTC
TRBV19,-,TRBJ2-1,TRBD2,CASTKSRGGNEQFF,TGTGCCAGTACCAAATCCCGGGGGGGCAATGAGCAGTTCTTC
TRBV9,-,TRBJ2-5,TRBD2,CASSLDLAGGLGETQYF,TGTGCCAGCAGCCTAGACCTAGCGGGGGGGCTTGGTGAGACCCAGTACTTC
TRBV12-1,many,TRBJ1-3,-,CASSPPEGNTIYF,TGTGCCAGCAGCCCCCCCGAGGGAAACACCATATATTTT
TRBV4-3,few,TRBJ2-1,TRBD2,CASSVGTSGSFSYNEQFF,TGCGCCAGCAGCGTTGGAACTAGCGGGAGTTTCTCCTACAATGAGCAGTTCTTC
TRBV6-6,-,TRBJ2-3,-,CASSYSTATTDTQYF,TGTGCCAGCAGTTACTCGACAGCTACCACAGATACGCAGTATTTT
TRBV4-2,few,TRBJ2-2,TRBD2,CASSQLIAGDGIGTGELFF,TGTGCCAGCAGCCAACTGATAGCGGGTGACGGGATTGGCACCGGGGAGCTGTTTTTT
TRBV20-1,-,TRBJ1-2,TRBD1,CSASYAGGPNGYTF,TGCAGTGCTAGTTACGCAGGGGGACCCAATGGCTACACCTTC
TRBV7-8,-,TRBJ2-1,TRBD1,CASSLWDRTSSYNEQFF,TGTGCCAGCAGCTTATGGGACAGGACCAGCTCCTACAATGAGCAGTTCTTC
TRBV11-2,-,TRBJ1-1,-,CASSLGMNTEAFF,TGTGCCAGCAGCTTGGGCATGAACACTGAAGCTTTCTTT
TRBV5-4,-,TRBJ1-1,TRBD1,CASSLPGTDSEAFF,TGTGCCAGCAGCCTACCTGGGACAGACTCTGAAGCTTTCTTT
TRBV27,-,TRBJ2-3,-,CASSTPGESTDTQYF,TGTGCCAGCAGCACACCGGGGGAAAGCACAGATACGCAGTATTTT
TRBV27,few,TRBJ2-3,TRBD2,CASSRLAPLTDTQYF,TGTGCCAGCAGCCGACTAGCGCCTCTGACAGATACGCAGTATTTT
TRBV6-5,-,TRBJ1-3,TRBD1,CASRPTGDGNTIYF,TGTGCCAGCAGACCGACAGGGGATGGAAACACCATATATTTT
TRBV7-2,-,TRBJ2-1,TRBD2,CASSLYQRTSNEQFF,TGTGCCAGCAGCTTATACCAACGGACTAGTAATGAGCAGTTCTTC
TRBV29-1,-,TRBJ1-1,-,CSVFEGEYTEAFF,TGCAGCGTTTTTGAGGGGGAGTACACTGAAGCTTTCTTT
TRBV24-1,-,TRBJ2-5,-,CATSDPSPGQLETQYF,TGTGCCACCAGTGACCCAAGCCCGGGACAATTGGAGACCCAGTACTTC
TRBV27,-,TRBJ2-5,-,CASSNSLRGETQYF,TGTGCCAGCAGTAATTCGCTGCGGGGAGAGACCCAGTACTTC
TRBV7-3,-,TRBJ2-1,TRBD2,CASSLTTSGLNEQFF,TGTGCCAGCAGCTTAACAACTAGCGGGCTCAATGAGCAGTTCTTC